The 25 T cell receptor beta chains presented below share a single source sample, sequenced in a study of T-cell memory formation after mild COVID-19. TCRdb reprocessed the 5' RACE reads via MiXCR and lists one record per CDR3 protein. This repertoire shows about 250,000 distinct CDR3 sequences, about a sixth found once; its top ten account for about 21%. The specimen was PBMCs or a T cell subset sorted from them (not recorded which). The receptors were gathered from a man in his late teens or twenties who had mild COVID-19 (a few samples of this study predate the infection). Cell type and time point are not known.

In its sample, this clonotype was seen a few times. The chain links TRBV7-8 to TRBJ2-1, with 11 bases aligning to TRBD2. V gave up 6 bases and J gave up 3 bases; unmatched junction bases: 7. Germline V gene lookup returns CDR1 SGHVS and CDR2 FQNEAQ. This CDR3 has 16 residues. CDR3 DNA: TGTGCCAGCAGAGTTAGCGGGGGGGGCGGCTACAATGAGCAGTTCTTC. Translation gives CASRVSGGGGYNEQFF.

There are many counts of this clonotype. V is TRBV7-3 and J is TRBJ2-1; 10 bases map to TRBD2. Germline CDR1 is SGHTA and CDR2 is FQGTGA. The CDR3 sequence is 17 residues long. J was trimmed by 8 bases and V by 3 bases; bases with no gene match: 13. The CDR3 bases are TGTGCCAGCAGCTTCGCGCTTACTAGCGGGGCCGGCCATGAGCAGTTCTTC. Protein product: CASSFALTSGAGHEQFF.

The V call is TRBV5-5, the J call TRBJ2-7, with TRBD1 matching 9 bases. The CDR3 is 14 residues long. Germline trimming cut 5 bases from V and 2 bases from J; bases unmatched to any gene: 5. Germline CDR1 SGHKS, CDR2 YYEKEE (reference sequence). The CDR3 protein is CASRWGQGTYEQYF. The CDR3 nucleotides read TGTGCCAGCAGATGGGGACAGGGCACCTACGAGCAGTACTTC.

In its sample, this clonotype was seen many times. The CDR3 region has the DNA TGTGCCAGCAGCTTTCCAGGAAACACCATATATTTT. Its translation is CASSFPGNTIYF. The chain uses TRBV28 and TRBJ1-3; D is ambiguous. Trimming stripped 6 bases from V and 4 bases from J, with 7 bases between. There are 12 residues in the CDR3. Germline CDR1 reads MDHEN; CDR2 reads SYDVKM.

This clonotype has just a few counts. The chain recombines TRBV5-5 with TRBJ1-1; 11 nucleotides match TRBD1. The CDR3 has 15 amino acids. V lost 0 bases and J lost 7; bases outside the gene matches: 5. Looked up from germline, CDR1 is SGHKS and CDR2 is YYEKEE (reference sequence). CDR3 sequence (DNA): TGTGCCAGCAGCTTGGCTTGGGACAGGGGGTATGAAGCTTTCTTT. It specifies CASSLAWDRGYEAFF.

V is TRBV12-3 or TRBV12-4 and J is TRBJ2-2; either TRBD1 or TRBD2 may fit D (5 bases each). The V gene lost 7 bases and the J gene lost 4 bases, with 16 bases spanning the gap. The CDR3 runs 15 residues. CDR3: CASTLGWGSTGELFF. The CDR3 nucleotides are TGTGCCAGCACCCTAGGATGGGGGAGCACCGGGGAGCTGTTTTTT.

The rearrangement joins TRBV10-3 to TRBJ2-7; tentative D call: TRBD2 (5 bases). Germline CDR1 is ENHRY and CDR2 is SYGVKD. V was cut by 3 bases and J by 5 bases, with 14 bases left in between. CDR3 size: 14 residues. The chain's CDR3 is CAISDARRLDEQYV. DNA of the CDR3: TGTGCCATCAGTGATGCCCGGAGGCTGGACGAGCAGTACGTC.

The genes are TRBV5-1 and TRBJ2-1; tentatively, D is TRBD1 (5 bases). Looked up from germline, CDR1 is SGHRS and CDR2 is YFSETQ. This CDR3 has 14 residues. Between the trimmed V and J ends, which lost 2 bases and 7 bases, there was a span of 13 bases. The CDR3 loop reads CASSFRAFGNEQFF. The CDR3 DNA is TGCGCCAGCAGCTTCAGGGCATTCGGGAATGAGCAGTTCTTC.

This clonotype was counted between two and nine times. The gene calls are TRBV10-3 and TRBJ2-2; D possibly corresponds to TRBD2 (5 bases). Trimming cost V 4 bases and J 3 bases, with 12 bases left between them. This CDR3 is 15 amino acids long. CDR1 ENHRY and CDR2 SYGVKD come from the germline V gene. The CDR3 spells CAISARGSDTGELFF. The CDR3 bases are TGTGCCATCAGTGCTCGGGGATCCGACACCGGGGAGCTGTTTTTT.

The chain couples TRBV19 to TRBJ1-6; D remains ambiguous. The CDR3 is made up of 15 amino acids. Looked up from germline, CDR1 is LNHDA and CDR2 is SQIVND (reference sequence). V was shortened by 6 bases and J by 0 bases, with 9 bases between the two germline ends. The CDR3 loop is CASRLTSSYNSPLHF. The CDR3 DNA follows: TGTGCCAGTAGGCTGACGAGCTCCTATAATTCACCCCTCCACTTT.

There are a few counts of this clonotype. In DNA, the CDR3 is TGTGCCAGCACGGGCGCCGGGGAGCTGTTTTTT. This gives the protein CASTGAGELFF. The V call is TRBV6-5, the J call TRBJ2-2; D call uncertain. Trimming left V 7 bases short and J 6 bases short, with 6 bases between. This CDR3 spans 11 amino acids. Germline assignment: CDR1 MNHEY and CDR2 SVGAGI.

The V gene is TRBV19, the J gene TRBJ1-1, with D possibly matching TRBD1 (6 bases). The CDR3 is 14 residues long. V gave up 3 bases and J gave up 4 bases, with 12 bases separating them. Germline V gene data show CDR1 as LNHDA and CDR2 as SQIVND (reference sequence). This chain's CDR3 is CASSIKQGSTEAFF. The DNA of the CDR3 is TGTGCCAGTAGTATCAAACAGGGTTCCACTGAAGCTTTCTTT.

The chain recombines TRBV6-2 or TRBV6-3 with TRBJ2-1; 13 bases fit TRBD2. The ends lost 6 bases at V and 5 bases at J; junction bases unmatched: 4. CDR3 length equals 15 residues. CDR1 and CDR2 from the germline V gene are MNHEY and SVGEGT. In DNA form, the CDR3 reads TGTGCCAGCAGCCCCGGGACTAGCGGGAACAATGAGCAGTTCTTC. Translation: CASSPGTSGNNEQFF.

This clonotype was counted ten times or more. The chain carries TRBV15 and TRBJ2-1; perhaps TRBD2 as D (6 bases). CDR1 is LNHNV, CDR2 YYDKDF, per germline (reference sequence). The CDR3 is 13 amino acids. Trimming pared 0 bases from V and 8 bases from J, leaving 8 bases between. CDR3 sequence (DNA): TGTGCCACCAGCAGAGAAGGAGGGGATGAGCAGTTCTTC. Translated: CATSREGGDEQFF. The entire variable domain, with the rest obtained from reference TRBV15 and TRBJ2-1, is as follows: DAMVIQNPRYQVTQFGKPVTLSCSQTLNHNVMYWYQQKSSQAPKLLFHYYDKDFNNEADTPDNFQSRRPNTSFCFLDIRSPGLGDTAMYLCATSREGGDEQFFGPGTRLTVL.

In this sample, this clonotype turned up many times. The chain joins TRBV7-2 to TRBJ2-7; 8 bases align to TRBD2. With V trimmed by 6 bases and J by 6 bases, 10 bases remained unmatched. CDR1 and CDR2 (germline): SGHTA, FQGNSA. This CDR3 comprises 14 residues. This CDR3 is CASSTVGAGGEQYF. In DNA form, the CDR3 reads TGTGCCAGCAGTACCGTTGGTGCGGGGGGCGAGCAGTACTTC. Full variable domain (outside the CDR3, taken from reference TRBV7-2 and TRBJ2-7): GAGVSQSPSNKVTEKGKDVELRCDPISGHTALYWYRQSLGQGLEFLIYFQGNSAPDKSGLPSDRFSAERTGGSVSTLTIQRTQQEDSAVYLCASSTVGAGGEQYFGPGTRLTVT.

The chain recombines TRBV7-6 with TRBJ1-5; TRBD1 might be the D (5 bases). Looked up from germline, CDR1 is SGHVS and CDR2 is FNYEAQ. The CDR3 extends over 12 amino acids. Trimming cost V 8 bases and J 4 bases, with 9 bases left between them. Written as DNA, the CDR3 is TGTGCCAGCGGGGGGAGGAATCAGCCCCAGCATTTT. This codes for CASGGRNQPQHF. The full variable domain, completed using reference TRBV7-6 and TRBJ1-5, is GAGVSQSPRYKVTKRGQDVALRCDPISGHVSLYWYRQALGQGPEFLTYFNYEAQQDKSGLPNDRFSAERPEGSISTLTIQRTEQRDSAMYRCASGGRNQPQHFGDGTRLSIL.

This clonotype was counted a few times. The rearrangement links TRBV6-2 or TRBV6-3 to TRBJ2-7, with no clear D. The CDR3 totals 13 residues. The germline gives CDR1 MNHEY, CDR2 SVGEGT. V was clipped by 2 bases and J by 0 bases, with 5 bases between them. The CDR3 is CASSYLGSYEQYV. In DNA form, the CDR3 reads TGTGCCAGCAGTTACCTCGGCTCCTACGAGCAGTACGTC.

This clonotype was recorded many times. The V and J genes are TRBV7-2 and TRBJ2-3, with D perhaps matching TRBD1 (6 bases). Germline CDR1 is SGHTA and CDR2 is FQGNSA. V was cut by 5 bases and J by 0 bases, with 12 bases left in between. The CDR3 loop spans 15 amino acids. The CDR3 DNA sequence: TGTGCCAGCAGCGCCGGGACAATTAGCACAGATACGCAGTATTTT. It translates to CASSAGTISTDTQYF.

This clonotype was recorded a few times. This chain connects TRBV5-1 to TRBJ2-1; D gene uncertain. Trimming removed 0 bases from V and 5 bases from J, with 15 bases in between. The germline gives CDR1 SGHRS, CDR2 YFSETQ. The CDR3 is 16 residues long. Here the CDR3 DNA reads TGCGCCAGCAGCTTGGATCCGTGGCGCGCGAACAATGAGCAGTTCTTC. Amino acid sequence: CASSLDPWRANNEQFF.

The chain links TRBV4-3 to TRBJ2-7; D remains unclear. There are 14 residues in the CDR3. Per the germline V gene, CDR1 is LGHNA and CDR2 is YSLEER. Trimming removed 1 base at V and 2 bases at J, with 9 bases between. DNA for the CDR3: TGCGCCAGCAGCCAAGCGACGACGGCCTACGAGCAGTACTTC. Amino acid sequence: CASSQATTAYEQYF.

This clonotype has only a few counts. The chain couples TRBV9 to TRBJ2-3, with 8 bases identical to TRBD1. Trimming took 4 bases from V and 3 from J; bases not matched to a gene: 7. The CDR3 is 15 residues long. Looked up from germline, CDR1 is SGDLS and CDR2 is YYNGEE. CDR3 residues: CASSLLNRGTDTQYF. In DNA, the CDR3 is TGTGCCAGCAGCCTGCTAAACAGGGGGACAGATACGCAGTATTTT.

The chain employs TRBV3-1 and TRBJ1-1, with D possibly matching TRBD1 (6 bases). CDR3 size: 14 residues. Trimming left V 5 bases short and J 1 base short, with 11 bases between. The germline V gene encodes CDR1 LGHDT and CDR2 YNNKEL (reference sequence). In DNA form, the CDR3 reads TGTGCCAGCAGCGCCCGGGACAAGAACACTGAAGCTTTCTTT. Translating gives CASSARDKNTEAFF.

V gene TRBV15 combines with J gene TRBJ2-1; D is unclear. The CDR3 is 15 residues long. CDR1 and CDR2 from the germline V gene are LNHNV and YYDKDF (reference sequence). The V end was cut by 0 bases, the J end by 9 bases, with 15 bases between. The CDR3 here is CATSRDLGPPGEQFF. CDR3 nucleotide sequence: TGTGCCACCAGCAGAGACCTGGGCCCTCCCGGTGAGCAGTTCTTC. Full variable domain (missing parts from reference TRBV15 and TRBJ2-1): DAMVIQNPRYQVTQFGKPVTLSCSQTLNHNVMYWYQQKSSQAPKLLFHYYDKDFNNEADTPDNFQSRRPNTSFCFLDIRSPGLGDTAMYLCATSRDLGPPGEQFFGPGTRLTVL.

This clonotype was found a few times. CDR3 in DNA: TGTGCCAGCAGCTTAGGCGACAGGGGGAAGAGAACCCAGTACTTC. Translating gives CASSLGDRGKRTQYF. The gene calls are TRBV7-9 and TRBJ2-5; TRBD1 matches 9 bases. CDR1 is SEHNR, CDR2 FQNEAQ, per germline (reference sequence). Trimming cost V 1 base and J 8 bases; bases outside gene matches: 8. This CDR3 is built from 15 residues.

The chain employs TRBV9 and TRBJ2-1, with D maybe TRBD2 (5 bases). CDR3 length equals 14 residues. Trimming cost V 0 bases and J 10 bases, with 14 bases left between them. Germline lookup yields CDR1 SGDLS and CDR2 YYNGEE. CDR3 DNA: TGTGCCAGCAGCGTAGATGTAGGGAGCAGGGAGCAGTTCTTC. Translation gives CASSVDVGSREQFF.